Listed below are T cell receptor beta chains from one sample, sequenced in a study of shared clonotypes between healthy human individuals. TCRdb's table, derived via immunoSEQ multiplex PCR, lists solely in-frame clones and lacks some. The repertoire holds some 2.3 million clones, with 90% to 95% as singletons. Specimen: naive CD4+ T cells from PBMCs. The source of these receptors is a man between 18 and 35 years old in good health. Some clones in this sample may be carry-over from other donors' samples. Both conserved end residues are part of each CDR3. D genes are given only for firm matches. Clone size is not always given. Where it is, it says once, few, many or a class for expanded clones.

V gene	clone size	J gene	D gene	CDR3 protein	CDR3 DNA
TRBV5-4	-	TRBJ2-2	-	CACYQANTGELFF	TGTGCCTGCTACCAGGCGAACACCGGGGAGCTGTTTTTT
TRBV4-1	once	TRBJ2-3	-	CASSQVSDTQYF	TGCGCCAGCAGCCAAGTATCGGATACGCAGTATTTT
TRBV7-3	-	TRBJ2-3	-	CASSLGGTDTQYF	TGTGCCAGCAGCTTGGGCGGAACAGATACGCAGTATTTT
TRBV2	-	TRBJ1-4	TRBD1	CASRSGTEDEKLFF	TGTGCCAGCAGGTCCGGGACAGAAGATGAAAAACTGTTTTTT
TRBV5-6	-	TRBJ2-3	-	CASSFFPRRNTQYF	TGTGCCAGCAGCTTCTTCCCCAGGCGGAATACGCAGTATTTT
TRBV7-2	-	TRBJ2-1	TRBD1	CASSPLGTARQFF	TGTGCCAGCAGCCCCCTCGGGACAGCAAGGCAGTTCTTC
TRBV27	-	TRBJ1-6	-	CASSFWNSPLHF	TGTGCCAGCAGTTTCTGGAATTCACCCCTCCACTTT
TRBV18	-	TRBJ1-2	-	CASSPGGNYGYTF	TGTGCCAGCTCACCAGGGGGAAACTATGGCTACACCTTC
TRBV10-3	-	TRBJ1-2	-	CAISESGGLGGGYTF	TGTGCCATCAGTGAGTCAGGGGGTCTGGGGGGTGGCTACACCTTC
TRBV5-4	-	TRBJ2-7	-	CASSLAGHAVEQYF	TGTGCCAGCAGCTTGGCTGGGCATGCGGTCGAGCAGTACTTC
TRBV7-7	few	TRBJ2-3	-	CASSLDYTDTQYF	TGTGCCAGCAGCTTAGATTACACAGATACGCAGTATTTT
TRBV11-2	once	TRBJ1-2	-	CASSLGSAGLTGYTF	TGTGCCAGCAGCTTAGGATCAGCGGGATTGACTGGCTACACCTTC
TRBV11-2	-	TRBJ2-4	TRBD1	CASSLSGSQGASKNIQYF	TGTGCCAGCAGCTTATCTGGGAGTCAGGGGGCTTCCAAAAACATTCAGTACTTC
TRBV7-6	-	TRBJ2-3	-	CASSRARGGSTDTQYF	TGTGCCAGCAGCCGAGCCAGGGGGGGGAGCACAGATACGCAGTATTTT
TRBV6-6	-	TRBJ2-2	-	CASRNDRQAGELFF	TGTGCCAGCAGAAATGACAGACAAGCCGGGGAGCTGTTTTTT
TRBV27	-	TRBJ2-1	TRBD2	CASANLAGAYNEQFF	TGTGCCAGCGCAAATCTAGCGGGAGCCTACAATGAGCAGTTCTTC
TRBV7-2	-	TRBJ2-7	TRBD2	CASSYTSGPSYEQYF	TGTGCCAGCAGCTACACTAGCGGGCCTTCCTACGAGCAGTACTTC
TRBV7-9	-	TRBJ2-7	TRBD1	CASSPTWTGRTYEQYF	TGTGCCAGCAGCCCTACATGGACAGGGCGAACCTACGAGCAGTACTTC
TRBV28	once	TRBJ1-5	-	CASVRGRGRQPQHF	TGTGCCAGCGTTCGGGGCAGGGGTCGCCAGCCCCAGCATTTT
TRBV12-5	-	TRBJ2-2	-	CASGLDLGELFF	TGTGCTAGTGGTTTGGACCTCGGGGAGCTGTTTTTT
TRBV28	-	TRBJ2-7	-	CASSPVDTLSRSYEQYF	TGTGCCAGCAGTCCGGTCGACACCCTAAGCCGCTCCTACGAGCAGTACTTC
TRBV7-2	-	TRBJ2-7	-	CASSLNGHLSYEQYF	TGTGCCAGCAGCTTAAATGGGCACCTCTCCTACGAGCAGTACTTC
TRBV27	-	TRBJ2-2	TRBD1	CASSFRDRVFANTGELFF	TGTGCCAGCAGTTTCCGGGACAGGGTTTTCGCGAACACCGGGGAGCTGTTTTTT
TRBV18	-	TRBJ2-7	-	CASSFLLIGGAPYEQYF	TGTGCCAGCTCATTTCTCCTGATAGGGGGGGCCCCCTACGAGCAGTACTTC
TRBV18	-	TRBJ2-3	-	CASSQSRRAEDTQYF	TGTGCCAGCTCACAATCACGGCGGGCTGAAGATACGCAGTATTTT
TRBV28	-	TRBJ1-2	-	CASSSPSGGNLWGYTF	TGTGCCAGCAGTTCTCCTTCGGGGGGGAATCTATGGGGCTACACCTTC
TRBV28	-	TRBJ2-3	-	CASRRRRLNGRDTQYF	TGTGCCAGCAGGAGAAGACGATTAAACGGGAGAGATACGCAGTATTTT
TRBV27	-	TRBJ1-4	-	CASSPSLLRGDSGKLFF	TGTGCCAGCAGTCCCAGTTTGCTGCGAGGGGACTCCGGAAAACTGTTTTTT
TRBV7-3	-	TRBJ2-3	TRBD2	CASSFVPGLAGEGADTQYF	TGTGCCAGCAGCTTTGTCCCGGGACTAGCGGGAGAGGGGGCAGATACGCAGTATTTT
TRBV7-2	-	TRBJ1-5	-	CASSFFSNQPQHF	TGTGCCAGCAGCTTTTTTAGCAATCAGCCCCAGCATTTT
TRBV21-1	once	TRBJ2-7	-	CASRKREVEEQYF	TGTGCCAGCAGAAAGCGGGAGGTAGAGGAGCAGTACTTC
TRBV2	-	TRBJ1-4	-	CASSDWEARDRLFF	TGTGCCAGCAGTGATTGGGAGGCAAGGGACCGTCTGTTTTTT
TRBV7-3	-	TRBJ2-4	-	CASSPRRGRVRNIQYF	TGTGCCAGCAGCCCAAGGCGGGGCAGGGTACGTAACATTCAGTACTTC
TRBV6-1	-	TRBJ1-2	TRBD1	CASSEAVGQGFGYTF	TGTGCCAGCAGTGAAGCGGTGGGACAGGGTTTTGGCTACACCTTC
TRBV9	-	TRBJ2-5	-	CASSVSPLGEETQYF	TGTGCCAGCAGCGTTAGTCCCTTGGGGGAAGAGACCCAGTACTTC
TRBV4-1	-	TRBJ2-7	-	CASSQSSSVTYEQYF	TGCGCCAGCAGCCAAAGTTCGTCAGTAACCTACGAGCAGTACTTC
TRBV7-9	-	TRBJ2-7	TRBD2	CASSLEPSGVTGQYF	TGTGCCAGCAGCTTAGAGCCTAGCGGGGTTACCGGGCAGTACTTC
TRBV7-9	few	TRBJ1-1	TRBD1	CASSLWDRGTAFF	TGTGCCAGCAGCTTATGGGACAGGGGGACGGCTTTCTTT
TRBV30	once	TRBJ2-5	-	CAWSRRVPGETQYF	TGTGCCTGGAGTCGGAGAGTGCCCGGGGAGACCCAGTACTTC